There are a few counts of the clone carrying this TCR beta chain. The record originates from a study of T-cell reconstitution after alpha-beta-depleted transplantation in children. The CDR3 is made up of 13 amino acids. V was cut by 5 bases and J by 8 bases, with 18 bases left in between. CDR1 and CDR2 (germline): DFQATT, SNEGSKA (reference sequence). Molecular barcoding with unique molecular identifiers was used for the TCRbeta library. TCRdb re-derived calls from the PCR reads in MiXCR, one entry per CDR3 protein. The sample comprises 200,000 to 300,000 distinct CDR3 sequences, about a quarter of which are singletons, and more than 2% rests with the top ten.

Sequenced here: PBMCs, sampled before TCRalphabeta/CD19-depleted stem cell transplant. The genes are TRBV20-1 and TRBJ1-2; D gene uncertain. The TCR originated in a girl aged 2 to 9 with Fanconi anemia, due to receive a stem cell transplant. The CDR3 region is CSAPSWWAVGYTF. The CDR3 DNA reads TGCAGTGCTCCTTCCTGGTGGGCTGTAGGCTACACCTTC.